This TCR beta chain came from a study of vaccination and CD4 T cells after COVID-19. The wider study: Diagnosis preceded the drawing of post-COVID samples by a median about 100 days (range 35 to 161).

V lost 1 base, J lost 9 bases, and 10 bases stayed unmatched. Germline V gives CDR1 SGHTA, CDR2 FQGNSA. The CDR3 has 16 amino acids. Treatment of the sample: approximately 9-day PBMC culture with coronavirus spike peptide pools or control peptides (ViraFEST assay). Expanded clonotypes were found by TCR sequencing after peptide-pool stimulation (ViraFEST). Culture of approximately 2 million PBMCs per well took place with roughly 9.6 IU/ml IL-2 and roughly 10 ug/ml peptide pools. This clonotype is medium-sized within its sample. No antigen is known for it. Cultured CD4+ T-cell DNA underwent Oncomine TCR Beta short-read sequencing. Cultured CD4+ T cells were the source of extracted genomic DNA. A single record per CDR3 protein comes from TCRdb applying MiXCR to the PCR reads. Of 8,000 or so distinct CDR3 sequences in the sample, 20% to 25% were seen once.

The TCR was taken from a human donor who had recovered from COVID-19. The sequences come from CD4+ T cells from blood, cultured in vitro, collected after SARS-CoV-2 vaccination. V and J are TRBV7-2 and TRBJ2-7; TRBD1 matches at 12 bases. In DNA form, the CDR3 reads TGTGCCAGCAGCTTAGAGCCCGGGACAGGGGGCGGACGGCAGTACTTC. Translated, it gives CASSLEPGTGGGRQYF.